One and the same sample provided the 32 T cell receptor beta chains below, sequenced in a study of blood T cell repertoires in COVID-19. Assay used: immunoSEQ multiplex PCR; TCRdb lists only in-frame clones, some missing. The data hold 150,000 to 180,000 clones, with about 85% observed a single time. Sequences were obtained from peripheral blood. These receptors were taken from a man aged 60-69 years with COVID-19, enrolled during active disease.

This chain links TRBV4-1 with TRBJ1-1; TRBD1 matches 7 bases. This CDR3 is 16 amino acids long. Germline-derived CDR1 and CDR2 are MGHRA and YSYEKL. Germline trimming cut 1 base from V and 4 bases from J; bases unmatched to any gene: 9. The CDR3 DNA follows: TGCGCCAGCAGCCAAGTGTCAACAGGGGCGACCACTGAAGCTTTCTTT. This translates into CASSQVSTGATTEAFF.

The chain is built from TRBV6-6 and TRBJ2-3; 10 positions agree with TRBD2. Germline V gene data show CDR1 as MNHNY and CDR2 as SVGAGI (reference sequence). Germline trimming cut 6 bases from V and 4 bases from J; bases unmatched to any gene: 7. The CDR3 has 15 amino acids. CDR3 sequence reads: CASRLLAGIADTQYF. In DNA, the CDR3 is TGTGCCAGCAGGCTACTAGCGGGAATCGCAGATACGCAGTATTTT.

The rearrangement uses TRBV4-1 and TRBJ2-1; 16 nucleotides match TRBD2. CDR3 length: 20 amino acids. V shed 0 bases, J shed 5 bases, and the junction held 10 bases outside the gene matches. Germline V gene sequence: CDR1 MGHRA, CDR2 YSYEKL. CDR3 DNA sequence: TGCGCCAGCAGCCAAGACCCCGGGACTAGCGGGAGGGCTTCCCACAATGAGCAGTTCTTC. Its translation: CASSQDPGTSGRASHNEQFF.

CDR3 sequence reads: CASSPLQGRAFF. Written as DNA, the CDR3 is TGTGCCAGCAGTCCCCTACAGGGGAGAGCTTTCTTT. The V gene is TRBV6-5, the J gene TRBJ1-1; 7 bases are shared with TRBD1. Germline V gene sequence: CDR1 MNHEY, CDR2 SVGAGI. J was trimmed by 10 bases and V by 5 bases; bases with no gene match: 7. The CDR3 extends over 12 amino acids.

DNA for the CDR3: TGTGCCAGCAGCTTAATGGGGGGAGTCTCTGGAAACACCATATATTTT. This codes for CASSLMGGVSGNTIYF. The chain employs TRBV7-3 and TRBJ1-3; D may be TRBD1 (5 bases). The V gene lost 1 base and the J gene lost 0 bases, with 10 bases spanning the gap. Looked up from germline, CDR1 is SGHTA and CDR2 is FQGTGA. The CDR3 is made up of 16 amino acids.

This clone came up once. V and J are TRBV6-5 and TRBJ2-7, with 9 bases matching TRBD1. The CDR3 is 13 residues long. Germline-derived CDR1 and CDR2 are MNHEY and SVGAGI. The trim removed 6 bases at V and 3 bases at J, leaving 3 bases unmatched. Here the CDR3 DNA reads TGTGCCAGCAGGCCGGGACAGGGCTACGAGCAGTACTTC. Translation: CASRPGQGYEQYF.

The chain employs TRBV9 and TRBJ2-5; 9 bases are shared with TRBD2. After removal of 2 bases from V and 2 bases from J, the junction contained 7 bases not matched to a gene. CDR3 length: 16 amino acids. CDR1 SGDLS and CDR2 YYNGEE come from the germline V gene. CDR3 nucleotides: TGTGCCAGCAGCGTTGGCGGGGGGGCAGGGCAAGAGACCCAGTACTTC. Its protein is CASSVGGGAGQETQYF.

The genes are TRBV5-1 and TRBJ1-5; 8 bases map to TRBD1. Losses at the gene ends were 0 bases for V and 7 bases for J; bases not matched to a gene: 6. There are 15 residues in the CDR3. The V gene's germline CDR1 is SGHRS and CDR2 YFSETQ. CDR3 coding DNA: TGCGCCAGCAGCTTGGAGGGGACAGGTGGCCAGCCCCAGCATTTT. This sequence encodes CASSLEGTGGQPQHF.

The V gene is TRBV15, the J gene TRBJ1-2; TRBD1 agrees at 7 bases. The CDR3 spans 15 residues. Trimming at V came to 6 bases and at J to 4 bases, leaving 11 bases not matched to a gene. CDR1 LNHNV and CDR2 YYDKDF come from the germline V gene (reference sequence). This chain's CDR3 is CATRLAGTDTYGYTF. CDR3 DNA: TGTGCCACCAGATTAGCGGGGACAGATACCTATGGCTACACCTTC.

The chain is built from TRBV19 and TRBJ2-1, with D possibly being TRBD1 (5 bases). This CDR3 has 16 residues. V lost 2 bases and J lost 0, with 11 bases in between. The V gene's germline CDR1 is LNHDA and CDR2 SQIVND (reference sequence). The CDR3, as DNA: TGTGCCAGTAGTATATTTGCGGACAACTCCTACAATGAGCAGTTCTTC. Its protein is CASSIFADNSYNEQFF.

This chain links TRBV7-2 with TRBJ1-2, with a weak D call TRBD1 (6 bases). CDR3 size: 12 residues. Trimming left V 5 bases short and J 4 bases short, with 8 bases between. Germline loops: CDR1 SGHTA, CDR2 FQGNSA. CDR3 sequence (DNA): TGTGCCAGCAGCCGGGACACCTATGGCTACACCTTC. Its protein product is CASSRDTYGYTF.

The chain uses TRBV5-1 and TRBJ1-2; the D is unclear. From germline, CDR1 is SGHRS and CDR2 YFSETQ. The V and J ends lost 3 bases and 8 bases respectively, with 14 bases between them. The CDR3 contains 13 residues. In nucleotides, the CDR3 is TGCGCCAGCAGCTCGACGGGATTGAACGGCTACACCTTC. It encodes CASSSTGLNGYTF.

V is TRBV2 and J is TRBJ2-1, with 7 bases matching TRBD2. V shed 2 bases, J shed 3 bases, and the junction held 7 bases outside the gene matches. Looked up from germline, CDR1 is SNHLY and CDR2 is FYNNEI. CDR3 length: 16 residues. The DNA for the CDR3 is TGTGCCAGCAGTGAATTGGCGGGAGAATTCTACAATGAGCAGTTCTTC. Residues: CASSELAGEFYNEQFF.

This clone was observed once. The J gene is TRBJ1-2, the V gene TRBV19, with 7 positions matching TRBD1. CDR3 size: 13 residues. Germline assignment: CDR1 LNHDA and CDR2 SQIVND (reference sequence). J gave up 5 bases and V 6 bases, and 6 bases lay outside the gene matches. In DNA, the CDR3 is TGTGCCAGTAGATCGACAGGGATTTATGGCTACACCTTC. Translation gives CASRSTGIYGYTF.

The chain uses TRBV28 and TRBJ2-6, with 8 bases identical to TRBD1. The CDR3 covers 17 residues. The germline CDR1 and CDR2 sequences are MDHEN and SYDVKM. The V gene end was trimmed by 4 bases and the J gene end by 1 base; junction bases not matched to a gene: 6. CDR3 bases: TGTGCCAGCAGTTCAGGGGGCACTTGGTCTGGGGCCAACGTCCTGACTTTC. Protein sequence: CASSSGGTWSGANVLTF. The complete variable domain, with remaining parts taken from reference TRBV28 and TRBJ2-6, reads DVKVTQSSRYLVKRTGEKVFLECVQDMDHENMFWYRQDPGLGLRLIYFSYDVKMKEKGDIPEGYSVSREKKERFSLILESASTNQTSMYLCASSSGGTWSGANVLTFGAGSRLTVL.

The chain joins TRBV7-9 to TRBJ1-3; a possible D gene is TRBD1 (6 bases). The CDR3 length is 14 residues. Trimming stripped 5 bases from V and 2 bases from J, with 10 bases between. The germline V gene encodes CDR1 SEHNR and CDR2 FQNEAQ (reference sequence). CDR3 region: CASSADRTGNTIYF. CDR3 nucleotides: TGTGCCAGCAGCGCCGACAGGACTGGAAACACCATATATTTT.

In this sample, this clone turned up once. The V and J genes are TRBV10-3 and TRBJ1-1; D not certain. V gave up 0 bases and J gave up 1 base, with 6 bases separating them. The CDR3 totals 14 residues. Germline V gives CDR1 ENHRY, CDR2 SYGVKD. CDR3 region: CAISESTGNTEAFF. The CDR3 DNA is TGTGCCATCAGTGAGTCTACGGGGAACACTGAAGCTTTCTTT.

The gene calls are TRBV6-4 and TRBJ2-1; D is ambiguous. The CDR3 length is 14 residues. From germline, CDR1 is MRHNA and CDR2 SNTAGT. V was shortened by 3 bases and J by 5 bases, with 11 bases between the two germline ends. CDR3 coding DNA: TGTGCCAGCAGTGAGCAGGCGAGTCACAATGAGCAGTTCTTC. Protein: CASSEQASHNEQFF.

The CDR3 reads CASGLYGTLNTEAFF. The CDR3 nucleotides read TGTGCTAGTGGTTTGTACGGGACACTGAACACTGAAGCTTTCTTT. The chain uses TRBV12-5 and TRBJ1-1; weak D call: TRBD1 (6 bases). Germline lookup yields CDR1 LGHNT and CDR2 FRNRAP. The CDR3 is 15 residues long. V shed 2 bases and J shed 0 bases, with 10 bases lying between them. Looking up the rest from reference TRBV12-5 and TRBJ1-1 gives the full variable domain: DARVTQTPRHKVTEMGQEVTMRCQPILGHNTVFWYRQTMMQGLELLAYFRNRAPLDDSGMPKDRFSAEMPDATLATLKIQPSEPRDSAVYFCASGLYGTLNTEAFFGQGTRLTVV.

The table lists this clone with a count of one. The chain links TRBV6-1 to TRBJ1-2; D gene unclear. The V end was cut by 1 base, the J end by 6 bases, with 9 bases between. The CDR3 spans 13 residues. CDR1 is MNHNS and CDR2 is SASEGT in the germline V gene. The CDR3 reads CASSEESGDGYTF. CDR3 sequence (DNA): TGTGCCAGCAGTGAAGAATCCGGGGATGGCTACACCTTC.

The chain combines TRBV10-3 with TRBJ1-3; D is possibly TRBD1 (6 bases). Germline-derived CDR1 and CDR2 are ENHRY and SYGVKD. Trimming left V 6 bases short and J 0 bases short, with 6 bases between. CDR3 length: 13 amino acids. The CDR3, as DNA: TGTGCCATCAGGGACAGCTCTGGAAACACCATATATTTT. Translated: CAIRDSSGNTIYF.

The chain links TRBV5-1 to TRBJ1-3; no definite D call. Trimming shortened V by 0 bases and J by 2 bases, and 12 bases separated the two germline ends. Germline V gives CDR1 SGHRS, CDR2 YFSETQ. The CDR3 runs 16 residues. The chain's CDR3 is CASSLAIPGTGNTIYF. The CDR3 DNA reads TGCGCCAGCAGCTTGGCCATTCCGGGTACTGGAAACACCATATATTTT.

This rearrangement joins TRBV29-1 to TRBJ2-4, with 10 bases fitting TRBD1. V shed 3 bases, J shed 6 bases, and the junction held 5 bases outside the gene matches. CDR1 and CDR2 from the germline V gene are SQVTM and ANQGSEA. The CDR3 consists of 14 residues. The CDR3 sequence is CSVDVGTGVNIQYF. The CDR3 nucleotides are TGCAGCGTTGATGTAGGGACAGGGGTAAACATTCAGTACTTC.

This clone was seen a handful of times. The chain links TRBV18 to TRBJ2-5; a weak D match, TRBD2 (5 bases). The CDR3 is 15 residues long. The V end lost 3 bases, the J end lost 5 bases, and 16 bases lay between the germline ends. Germline CDR1 reads KGHSH; CDR2 reads LQKENI. CDR3: CASSPSEAQSETQYF. DNA for the CDR3: TGTGCCAGCTCACCCTCGGAGGCCCAATCCGAGACCCAGTACTTC. The full variable domain, its missing parts supplied by reference TRBV18 and TRBJ2-5, is NAGVMQNPRHLVRRRGQEARLRCSPMKGHSHVYWYRQLPEEGLKFMVYLQKENIIDESGMPKERFSAEFPKEGPSILRIQQVVRGDSAAYFCASSPSEAQSETQYFGPGTRLLVL.

V is TRBV11-3 and J is TRBJ1-2, with 9 positions matching TRBD1. Germline lookup yields CDR1 SGHNT and CDR2 YENEEA. This CDR3 is 14 amino acids long. The V and J ends lost 5 bases and 8 bases, in that order; junction bases with no gene match: 9. The CDR3 here is CASSAAGTGSGYTF. The DNA for the CDR3 is TGTGCCAGCAGCGCCGCCGGGACAGGGAGCGGCTACACCTTC.

The chain couples TRBV19 to TRBJ1-5; D is ambiguous. The CDR3 runs 13 residues. Deletions cut 10 bases from V and 2 bases from J, with 12 bases between. Germline V gene data show CDR1 as LNHDA and CDR2 as SQIVND (reference sequence). The CDR3 is CATTSGGNQPQHF. CDR3 coding DNA: TGTGCCACCACATCGGGAGGCAATCAGCCCCAGCATTTT.

This chain uses TRBV6-1 with TRBJ1-5; possible D gene TRBD1, 6 bases. The CDR3 extends over 15 amino acids. Trimming took off 3 bases at V and 5 bases at J, with 14 bases between the two ends. CDR1 and CDR2 from the germline V gene are MNHNS and SASEGT. The CDR3 reads CASSDRVTGDQPQHF. The CDR3 nucleotides read TGTGCCAGCAGTGACCGGGTGACAGGTGATCAGCCCCAGCATTTT.

The V gene is TRBV15, the J gene TRBJ2-3, with TRBD1 matching over 8 bases. CDR1 is LNHNV and CDR2 is YYDKDF in the germline V gene (reference sequence). The CDR3 length is 15 residues. Trimming cost V 1 base and J 2 bases; bases outside gene matches: 2. The CDR3 DNA follows: TGTGCCACCAGCAGAGGACAGGGGTTCACAGATACGCAGTATTTT. As protein: CATSRGQGFTDTQYF.

Only one count was recorded for this clone. The V gene is TRBV3-1 (or the pseudogene TRBV3-2), the J gene TRBJ2-2; TRBD1 aligns across 10 bases. The ends lost 1 base at V and 7 bases at J; junction bases unmatched: 3. This CDR3 contains 15 residues. Per the germline V gene, CDR1 is LGHDT and CDR2 is YNNKEL (reference sequence). In nucleotides, the CDR3 is TGTGCCAGCAGCCAAGGGACAGGGGGAATCGGGGAGCTGTTTTTT. This translates into CASSQGTGGIGELFF.

This chain links TRBV6-6 with TRBJ1-5, with D possibly TRBD1 on 6 matching bases. Germline V gene lookup returns CDR1 MNHNY and CDR2 SVGAGI (reference sequence). The CDR3 runs 14 residues. V was pared by 7 bases and J by 3 bases, with 13 bases between. CDR3 nucleotide sequence: TGTGCCAGCATCCTGGACAGTAACAATCAGCCCCAGCATTTT. Its protein is CASILDSNNQPQHF.

The V call is TRBV4-1, the J call TRBJ2-3; TRBD1 matches 7 bases. Per the germline V gene, CDR1 is MGHRA and CDR2 is YSYEKL. Trimming cost V 0 bases and J 2 bases; bases outside gene matches: 11. The CDR3 is 18 residues long. CDR3 protein: CASSQDAGGRGSTDTQYF. The CDR3 DNA is TGCGCCAGCAGCCAAGACGCAGGGGGACGTGGGTCCACAGATACGCAGTATTTT.

The chain is built from TRBV28 and TRBJ1-3, with D hard to call. This CDR3 contains 15 residues. V lost 5 bases and J 0 bases, leaving 11 bases between the germline ends. Germline-derived CDR1 and CDR2 are MDHEN and SYDVKM. The CDR3 sequence is CASSPGGGSGNTIYF. The CDR3 DNA follows: TGTGCCAGCAGTCCCGGAGGTGGCTCTGGAAACACCATATATTTT.